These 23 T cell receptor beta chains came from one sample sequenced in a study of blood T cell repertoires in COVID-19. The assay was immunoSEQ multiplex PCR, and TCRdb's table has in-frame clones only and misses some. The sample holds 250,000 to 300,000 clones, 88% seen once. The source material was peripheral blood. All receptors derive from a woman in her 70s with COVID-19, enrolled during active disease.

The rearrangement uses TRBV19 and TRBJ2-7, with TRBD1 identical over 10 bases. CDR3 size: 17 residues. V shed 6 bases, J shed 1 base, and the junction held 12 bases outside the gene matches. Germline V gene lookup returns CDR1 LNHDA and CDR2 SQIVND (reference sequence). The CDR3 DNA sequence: TGTGCCAGTAGCCGGGATGGGGGACAGGGGATATCCTACGAGCAGTACTTC. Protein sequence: CASSRDGGQGISYEQYF.

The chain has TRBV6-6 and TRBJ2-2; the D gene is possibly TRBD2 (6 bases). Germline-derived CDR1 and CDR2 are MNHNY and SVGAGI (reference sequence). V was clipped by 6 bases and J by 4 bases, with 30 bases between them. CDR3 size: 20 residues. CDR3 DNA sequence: TGTGCCAGCAGCCACCGAAGCGCCCCCTCTGCGGGATGGCGCACCGGGGAGCTGTTTTTT. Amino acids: CASSHRSAPSAGWRTGELFF.

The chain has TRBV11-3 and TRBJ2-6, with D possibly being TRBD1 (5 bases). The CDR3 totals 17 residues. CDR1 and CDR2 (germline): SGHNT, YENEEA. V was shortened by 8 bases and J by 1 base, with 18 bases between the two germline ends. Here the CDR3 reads CASGLFRAGSGANVLTF. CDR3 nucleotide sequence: TGTGCCAGCGGGTTGTTTAGGGCAGGGTCTGGGGCCAACGTCCTGACTTTC.

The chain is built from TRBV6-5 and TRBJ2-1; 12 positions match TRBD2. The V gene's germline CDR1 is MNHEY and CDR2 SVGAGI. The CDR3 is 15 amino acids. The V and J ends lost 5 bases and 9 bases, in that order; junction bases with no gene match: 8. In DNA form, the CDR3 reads TGTGCCAGCAGTCTCAGACTAGCGGGAGACGGTGAGCAGTTCTTC. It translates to CASSLRLAGDGEQFF.

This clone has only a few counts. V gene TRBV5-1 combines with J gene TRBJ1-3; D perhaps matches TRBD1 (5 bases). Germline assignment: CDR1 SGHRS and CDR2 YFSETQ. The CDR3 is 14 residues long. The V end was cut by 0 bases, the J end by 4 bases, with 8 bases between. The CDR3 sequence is CASSLGQLGNTIYF. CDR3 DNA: TGCGCCAGCAGCTTGGGACAGTTAGGAAACACCATATATTTT.

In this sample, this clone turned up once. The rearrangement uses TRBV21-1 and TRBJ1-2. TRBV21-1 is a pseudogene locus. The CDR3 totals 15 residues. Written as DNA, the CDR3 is TGTGCCAGCAGCAAAGTTGTTGAAGGGGAGGTTGGCTACACCTTC. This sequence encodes CASSKVVEGEVGYTF.

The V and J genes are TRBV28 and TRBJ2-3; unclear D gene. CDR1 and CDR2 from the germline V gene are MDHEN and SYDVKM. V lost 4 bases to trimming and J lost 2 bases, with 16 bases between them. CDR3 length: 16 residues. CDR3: CASSSIRGGITDTQYF. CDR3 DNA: TGTGCCAGCAGTTCCATTCGTGGCGGAATCACAGATACGCAGTATTTT.

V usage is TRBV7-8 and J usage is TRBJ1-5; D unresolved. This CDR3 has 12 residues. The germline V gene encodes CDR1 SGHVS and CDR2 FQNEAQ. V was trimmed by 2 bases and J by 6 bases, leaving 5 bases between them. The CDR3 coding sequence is TGTGCCAGCAGCTTATCACTTCAGCCCCAGCATTTT. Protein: CASSLSLQPQHF.

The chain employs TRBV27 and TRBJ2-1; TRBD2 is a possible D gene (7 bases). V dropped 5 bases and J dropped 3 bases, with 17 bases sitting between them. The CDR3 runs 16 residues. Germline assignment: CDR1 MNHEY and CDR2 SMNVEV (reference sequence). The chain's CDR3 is CASSEGRGLSYNEQFF. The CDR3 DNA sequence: TGTGCCAGCAGTGAGGGGAGGGGGTTGAGCTACAATGAGCAGTTCTTC.

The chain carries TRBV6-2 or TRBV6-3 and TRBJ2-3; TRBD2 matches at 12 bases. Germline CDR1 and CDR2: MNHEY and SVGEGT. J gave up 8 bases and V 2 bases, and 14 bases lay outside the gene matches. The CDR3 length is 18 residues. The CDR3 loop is CASSYNPGLAGGRGTQYF. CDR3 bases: TGTGCCAGCAGTTACAATCCGGGACTAGCGGGCGGTAGGGGTACGCAGTATTTT.

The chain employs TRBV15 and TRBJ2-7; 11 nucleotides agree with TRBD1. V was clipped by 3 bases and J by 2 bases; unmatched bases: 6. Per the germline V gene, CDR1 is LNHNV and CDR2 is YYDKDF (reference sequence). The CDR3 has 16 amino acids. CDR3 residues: CATSRAPGQGAYEQYF. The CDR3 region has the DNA TGTGCCACCAGCAGGGCTCCGGGACAGGGGGCCTACGAGCAGTACTTC.

The CDR3 DNA follows: TGTGCCACCAGCAGAGATCTTTCGGGACAGATAAGCTCCTATAATTCACCCCTCCACTTT. It translates to CATSRDLSGQISSYNSPLHF. The chain couples TRBV15 to TRBJ1-6; 7 positions agree with TRBD1. The CDR3 is 20 amino acids. Per germline, CDR1 LNHNV and CDR2 YYDKDF (reference sequence). The V gene end was trimmed by 0 bases and the J gene end by 0 bases; junction bases not matched to a gene: 11.

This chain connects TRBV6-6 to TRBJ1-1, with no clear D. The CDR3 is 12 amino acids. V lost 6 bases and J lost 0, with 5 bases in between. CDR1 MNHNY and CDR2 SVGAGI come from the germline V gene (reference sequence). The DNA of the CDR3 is TGTGCCAGCAGACTCATGAACACTGAAGCTTTCTTT. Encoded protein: CASRLMNTEAFF.

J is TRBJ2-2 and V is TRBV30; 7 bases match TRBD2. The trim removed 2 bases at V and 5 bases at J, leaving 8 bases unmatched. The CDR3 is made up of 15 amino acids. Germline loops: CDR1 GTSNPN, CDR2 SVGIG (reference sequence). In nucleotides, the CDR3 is TGTGCCTGGAGTCCTCCTGGGGGGGGAACCGGGGAGCTGTTTTTT. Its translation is CAWSPPGGGTGELFF.

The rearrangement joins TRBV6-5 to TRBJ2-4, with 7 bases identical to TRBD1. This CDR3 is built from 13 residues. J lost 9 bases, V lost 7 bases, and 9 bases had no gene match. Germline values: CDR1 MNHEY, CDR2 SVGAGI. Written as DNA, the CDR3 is TGTGCCAGCACAGGAGACAGGGTCGGCATTCAGTACTTC. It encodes CASTGDRVGIQYF.

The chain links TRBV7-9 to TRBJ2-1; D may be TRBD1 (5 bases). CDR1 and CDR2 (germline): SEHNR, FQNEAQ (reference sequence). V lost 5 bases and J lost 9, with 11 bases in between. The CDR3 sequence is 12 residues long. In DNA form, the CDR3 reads TGTGCCAGCAGCCAGGGTGGCGGTGAGCAGTTCTTC. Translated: CASSQGGGEQFF.

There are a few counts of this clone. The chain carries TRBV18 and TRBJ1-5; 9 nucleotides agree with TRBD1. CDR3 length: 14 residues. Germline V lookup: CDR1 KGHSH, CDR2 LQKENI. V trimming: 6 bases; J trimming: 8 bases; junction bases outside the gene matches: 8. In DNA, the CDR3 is TGTGCCAGCTCTATAGGACAGGGGAGCAAGCCCCAGCATTTT. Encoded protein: CASSIGQGSKPQHF. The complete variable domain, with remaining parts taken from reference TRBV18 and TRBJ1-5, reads NAGVMQNPRHLVRRRGQEARLRCSPMKGHSHVYWYRQLPEEGLKFMVYLQKENIIDESGMPKERFSAEFPKEGPSILRIQQVVRGDSAAYFCASSIGQGSKPQHFGDGTRLSIL.

CDR3 region: CASWRDRGNYGYTF. CDR3 DNA sequence: TGTGCCAGCTGGCGGGACAGGGGGAACTATGGCTACACCTTC. This chain joins TRBV6-5 and TRBJ1-2, with 11 bases aligning to TRBD1. CDR1 and CDR2 (germline): MNHEY, SVGAGI. The CDR3 contains 14 residues. Unmatched junction bases numbered 4, after V lost 8 bases and J lost 2 bases.

The CDR3 protein is CASLDTSGRETYNEQFF. CDR3 nucleotides: TGTGCCAGCCTCGACACTAGCGGGAGGGAGACCTACAATGAGCAGTTCTTC. The V gene is TRBV2, the J gene TRBJ2-1; 13 bases align to TRBD2. The CDR3 consists of 17 residues. The V gene end was trimmed by 8 bases and the J gene end by 2 bases; junction bases not matched to a gene: 9. Germline CDR1 reads SNHLY; CDR2 reads FYNNEI.

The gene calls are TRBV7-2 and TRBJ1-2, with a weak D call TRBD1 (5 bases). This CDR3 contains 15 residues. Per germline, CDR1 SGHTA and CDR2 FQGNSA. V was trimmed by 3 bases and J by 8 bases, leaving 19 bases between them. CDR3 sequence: CASSFQDKISRGYTF. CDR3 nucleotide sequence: TGTGCCAGCAGCTTCCAGGACAAAATTTCGAGGGGCTACACCTTC.

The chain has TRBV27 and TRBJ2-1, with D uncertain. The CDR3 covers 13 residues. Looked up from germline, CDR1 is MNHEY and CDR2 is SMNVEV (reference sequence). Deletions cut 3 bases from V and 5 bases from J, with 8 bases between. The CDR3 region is CASSFLTNNEQFF. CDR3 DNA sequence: TGTGCCAGCAGTTTTTTGACAAACAATGAGCAGTTCTTC.

The CDR3 DNA follows: TGTGCCACCAGCAGAGATCTTCAGGCGTCTAGCGGGTACCAAGAGACCCAGTACTTC. Translated: CATSRDLQASSGYQETQYF. This chain links TRBV15 with TRBJ2-5, with 8 bases lining up with TRBD2. Germline-derived CDR1 and CDR2 are LNHNV and YYDKDF (reference sequence). V lost 0 bases and J lost 0; bases outside the gene matches: 12. The CDR3 sequence is 19 residues long.

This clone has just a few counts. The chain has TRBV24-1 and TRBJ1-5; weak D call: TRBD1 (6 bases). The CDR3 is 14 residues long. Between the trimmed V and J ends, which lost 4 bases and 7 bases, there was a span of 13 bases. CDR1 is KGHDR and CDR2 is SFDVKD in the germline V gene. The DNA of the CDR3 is TGTGCCACCAGTGACTCAACAGGGTCCCAGCCCCAGCATTTT. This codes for CATSDSTGSQPQHF.